The source of this T cell receptor (beta chain) is a study of blood T cell repertoires in COVID-19. Study-level background: Sites in the United States, Italy and Spain provided acute and convalescent COVID-19 samples. From T cells, B-cell-depleted T cells, or PBMCs came the material, which was cDNA or gDNA.

In the source study's methods: Amplification of reference gene primers provided the estimated nucleated cell counts. Only in-frame clones appear in the TCRdb table, and some are missing; sequencing was by immunoSEQ multiplex PCR. V, J and clone size are those of that table, while D and trimming were read from the DNA. The table lists roughly 250,000 clones, over 80% of them singletons. V dropped 4 bases and J dropped 4; count of bases not matched to a gene: 5. The germline V gene has CDR1 SGHTA and CDR2 FQGNSA. There are 16 residues in the CDR3. Living in about two dozen US areas, the participants were between about 18 and 95 years of age.

Input material: PBMCs or T cells enriched from blood (not recorded which). This TCR came from a woman aged 18-29 years who had recovered from COVID-19. The J gene is TRBJ2-1, the V gene TRBV7-2, with TRBD2 identical over 12 bases. In DNA, the CDR3 is TGTGCCAGCAGCTACATCGGACTAGCGGGATACAATGAGCAGTTCTTC. The encoded protein is CASSYIGLAGYNEQFF.